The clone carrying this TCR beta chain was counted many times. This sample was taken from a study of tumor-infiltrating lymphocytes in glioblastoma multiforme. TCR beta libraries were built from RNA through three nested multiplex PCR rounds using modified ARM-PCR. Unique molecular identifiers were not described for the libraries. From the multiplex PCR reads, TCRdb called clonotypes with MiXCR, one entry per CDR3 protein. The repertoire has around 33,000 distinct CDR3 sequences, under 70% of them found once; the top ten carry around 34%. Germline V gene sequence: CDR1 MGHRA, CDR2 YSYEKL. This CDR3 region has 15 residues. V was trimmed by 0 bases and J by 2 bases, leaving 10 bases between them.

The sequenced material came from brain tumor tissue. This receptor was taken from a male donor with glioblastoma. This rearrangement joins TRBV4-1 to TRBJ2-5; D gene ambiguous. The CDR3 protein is CASSQDQGRQETQYF. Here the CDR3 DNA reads TGCGCCAGCAGCCAAGATCAAGGCAGACAAGAGACCCAGTACTTC.